These T cell receptor beta chains were read from a single sample in a study of Ad26.COV2.S vaccination and SARS-CoV-2 variants. Libraries were prepared by immunoSEQ multiplex PCR; TCRdb keeps only in-frame clonotypes and omits some of them. The sample holds about 400,000 clones, roughly 90% seen once. The source was peripheral blood, collected in a trial of Ad26.COV2.S vaccine versus placebo. The receptors were sampled from a person aged 18-60 years who received the Ad26.COV2.S COVID-19 vaccine or a placebo. CDR3s include the opening cysteine and the closing phenylalanine or tryptophan. The order of the fields is D gene, clone size, J gene, V gene, CDR3 DNA, CDR3 protein. D genes are given only for firm matches. Rows may omit the clone size; those that give it use once, few, many or a size class.

D: TRBD1
size: .
J: TRBJ2-7
V: TRBV7-9
DNA: TGTGCCAGCAGCCCTAGACAGGGGACCTACGAGCAGTACTTC
CDR3: CASSPRQGTYEQYF

D: TRBD1
size: .
J: TRBJ2-2
V: TRBV10-2
DNA: TGCGCCAGCAGTGGACAGGGGGCGGGGACCGGGGAGCTGTTTTTT
CDR3: CASSGQGAGTGELFF

D: .
size: once
J: TRBJ2-3
V: TRBV4-1
DNA: TGCGCCAGCAGCCAAGTAGACCAGGGTGTAACGCAGTATTTT
CDR3: CASSQVDQGVTQYF

D: .
size: .
J: TRBJ2-7
V: TRBV18
DNA: TGTGCCAGCTCACCACAGGGGAACTACGAGCAGTACTTC
CDR3: CASSPQGNYEQYF

D: .
size: once
J: TRBJ2-2
V: TRBV19
DNA: TGTGCCAGTAGTATAGTGGGCCCCGGGGAGCTGTTTTTT
CDR3: CASSIVGPGELFF

D: TRBD1
size: .
J: TRBJ1-6
V: TRBV5-1
DNA: TGCGCCAGCAGCTCCACCGGGACAGGGTACGGTTCACCCCTCCACTTT
CDR3: CASSSTGTGYGSPLHF

D: TRBD1
size: .
J: TRBJ1-6
V: TRBV2
DNA: TGTGCCAGCAGTGAAACAAGGGACAGGGCACCACCCCTCCACTTT
CDR3: CASSETRDRAPPLHF

D: .
size: .
J: TRBJ2-7
V: TRBV27
DNA: TGTGCCAGCAGTCCTCTAGCGAATCCACCCTACGAGCAGTACTTC
CDR3: CASSPLANPPYEQYF

D: .
size: .
J: TRBJ1-2
V: TRBV4-3
DNA: TGCGCCAGCAGCCCGCTCTCGGGAGATGGCTACACCTTC
CDR3: CASSPLSGDGYTF

D: TRBD2
size: .
J: TRBJ2-7
V: TRBV28
DNA: TGTGCCAGCAGTCCGATATGGACTAGCGGGGGAGGATACGAGCAGTACTTC
CDR3: CASSPIWTSGGGYEQYF

D: .
size: few
J: TRBJ1-5
V: TRBV19
DNA: TGTGCCAGTAGAGGGGACAACCGCGGTCAGCCCCAGCATTTT
CDR3: CASRGDNRGQPQHF

D: TRBD2
size: .
J: TRBJ2-5
V: TRBV4-3
DNA: TGCGCCAGCAGCCAAGGGACTAGCTTGGAGACCCAGTACTTC
CDR3: CASSQGTSLETQYF

D: .
size: .
J: TRBJ2-2
V: TRBV2
DNA: TGTGCCAGCAGCGGCGGAAGGGCACACACCGGGGAGCTGTTTTTT
CDR3: CASSGGRAHTGELFF

D: .
size: .
J: TRBJ2-1
V: TRBV6-1
DNA: TGTGCCAGCAGTTCCGCGCACAATGAGCAGTTCTTC
CDR3: CASSSAHNEQFF

D: .
size: .
J: TRBJ2-1
V: TRBV10-3
DNA: TGTGCCATCAGCGCAGGGAATGAGCAGTTCTTC
CDR3: CAISAGNEQFF

D: .
size: .
J: TRBJ2-1
V: TRBV28
DNA: TGTGCCAGCAGGCACTCAGTTAACTCCTACAATGAGCAGTTCTTC
CDR3: CASRHSVNSYNEQFF

D: .
size: .
J: TRBJ2-5
V: TRBV7-9
DNA: TGTGCCAGCAGCTTTCCGCGCCGGGGGGCTACTCAAGAGACCCAGTACTTC
CDR3: CASSFPRRGATQETQYF

D: TRBD1
size: .
J: TRBJ2-3
V: TRBV9
DNA: TGTGCCAGCAGCGTTCGGGACAGATATTTCACAGATACGCAGTATTTT
CDR3: CASSVRDRYFTDTQYF

D: .
size: .
J: TRBJ1-1
V: TRBV19
DNA: TGTGCCAGTACCCCTCGGGACCGCCTTACTGAAGCTTTCTTT
CDR3: CASTPRDRLTEAFF

D: .
size: .
J: TRBJ1-2
V: TRBV24-1
DNA: TGTGCCACCAGTGATGGACAGTTCGGATATGGCTACACCTTC
CDR3: CATSDGQFGYGYTF

D: .
size: .
J: TRBJ2-7
V: TRBV5-5
DNA: TGTGCCAGCAGCTCCCGGGACGCTCGGAGGTCCTACGAGCAGTACTTC
CDR3: CASSSRDARRSYEQYF

D: .
size: .
J: TRBJ1-4
V: TRBV12-5
DNA: TGTGCTAGTGGTTTGGTTATGTTTGGGCAGAAAAGACCAACTAATGAAAAACTGTTTTTT
CDR3: CASGLVMFGQKRPTNEKLFF

D: .
size: .
J: TRBJ1-6
V: TRBV10-2
DNA: TGCGCCAGCAGTGAGTGGGCAGGGCTACCTAATTCACCCCTCCACTTT
CDR3: CASSEWAGLPNSPLHF

D: TRBD1
size: .
J: TRBJ1-2
V: TRBV5-4
DNA: TGTGCCAGCAGCTCCTGGACAGGGCGCCCTACCTATGGCTACACCTTC
CDR3: CASSSWTGRPTYGYTF

D: .
size: .
J: TRBJ1-6
V: TRBV18
DNA: TGTGCCAGCTCACGAATCGGACAAGACTATAATTCACCCCTCCACTTT
CDR3: CASSRIGQDYNSPLHF

D: TRBD1
size: .
J: TRBJ1-3
V: TRBV12-5
DNA: TGTGCTAGTGGTCCAAAAAACAGGGGGCGCGGGTCTGGAAACACCATATATTTT
CDR3: CASGPKNRGRGSGNTIYF

D: .
size: once
J: TRBJ2-1
V: TRBV3-1/TRBV3-2
DNA: TGTGCCAGCAGCCAAGAACTCGGGGGTAATGAGCAGTTCTTC
CDR3: CASSQELGGNEQFF

D: .
size: .
J: TRBJ1-1
V: TRBV6-5
DNA: TGTGCCAGCAGAGATCAGGTGAACACTGAAGCTTTCTTT
CDR3: CASRDQVNTEAFF

D: .
size: once
J: TRBJ2-7
V: TRBV7-9
DNA: TGTGCCAGCAGCTTATCCGCAGGGGTCGAGCAGTACTTC
CDR3: CASSLSAGVEQYF

D: TRBD1
size: .
J: TRBJ1-1
V: TRBV6-2/TRBV6-3
DNA: TGTGCCAGCAGCCAAGGGACAGAGAACACTGAAGCTTTCTTT
CDR3: CASSQGTENTEAFF

D: TRBD2
size: .
J: TRBJ2-7
V: TRBV5-1
DNA: TGCGCCAGCAGCTTGGTGCGGACTAGCTACGAGCAGTACTTC
CDR3: CASSLVRTSYEQYF

D: .
size: once
J: TRBJ1-1
V: TRBV24-1
DNA: TGTGCCACCATCATACTGGCTGAAGCTTTCTTT
CDR3: CATIILAEAFF

D: .
size: .
J: TRBJ2-2
V: TRBV27
DNA: TGTGCCAGCAGTTTATCCGGGGGAAGTACCGGGGAGCTGTTTTTT
CDR3: CASSLSGGSTGELFF

D: .
size: once
J: TRBJ1-1
V: TRBV5-3
DNA: TGTGCCAGAAGCCAAGAATCCCGGGCCCGATGGACTGAAGCTTTCTTT
CDR3: CARSQESRARWTEAFF

D: TRBD2
size: .
J: TRBJ2-3
V: TRBV6-2/TRBV6-3
DNA: TGTGCCAGCAGCGTGACTAGCGGGGGGCCCACAGATACGCAGTATTTT
CDR3: CASSVTSGGPTDTQYF

D: .
size: .
J: TRBJ1-2
V: TRBV7-5
DNA: TGTGCCAGAAGCCCGACTGACAGGGAAGAGGGTGGCTACACCTTC
CDR3: CARSPTDREEGGYTF

D: TRBD2
size: .
J: TRBJ2-3
V: TRBV6-4
DNA: TGTGCCAGCAGTGACTCGATCAGCGGGGGTAGCACAGATACGCAGTATTTT
CDR3: CASSDSISGGSTDTQYF

D: TRBD1
size: .
J: TRBJ2-7
V: TRBV3-1/TRBV3-2
DNA: TGTGCCAGCAGACAGGCCGGGACAGGGGTCTACGAGCAGTACTTC
CDR3: CASRQAGTGVYEQYF

D: .
size: .
J: TRBJ1-5
V: TRBV19
DNA: TGTGCCAGTACCAACGGGGGGAATCATCAGCCCCAGCATTTT
CDR3: CASTNGGNHQPQHF

D: .
size: .
J: TRBJ1-3
V: TRBV29-1
DNA: TGCAGCGTTGAGAAGACAGCCTCTGGAAACACCATATATTTT
CDR3: CSVEKTASGNTIYF

D: TRBD2
size: .
J: TRBJ2-5
V: TRBV19
DNA: TGTGCCAGTAGTCGTAGCGGGGCCCGCCAAGAGACCCAGTACTTC
CDR3: CASSRSGARQETQYF

D: .
size: .
J: TRBJ1-2
V: TRBV7-9
DNA: TGTGCCAGTCCGAGGGGGGCTGGCTATGGCTACACCTTC
CDR3: CASPRGAGYGYTF

D: .
size: .
J: TRBJ2-3
V: TRBV4-1
DNA: TGCGCCAGCAGCCTCTGGGGAACAACAGATACGCAGTATTTT
CDR3: CASSLWGTTDTQYF

D: .
size: .
J: TRBJ2-2
V: TRBV5-8
DNA: TGTGCCAGCAGCTTTTGGTGGGGGGACACCGGGGAGCTGTTTTTT
CDR3: CASSFWWGDTGELFF

D: .
size: .
J: TRBJ2-3
V: TRBV11-3
DNA: TGTGCCAGCAGCCCAGGACAGACCTCTTTTGGCACAGATACGCAGTATTTT
CDR3: CASSPGQTSFGTDTQYF

D: .
size: .
J: TRBJ2-3
V: TRBV7-2
DNA: TGTGCCAGCAGCTTAAAGCGCGTGGTCTTGGGCACAGATACGCAGTATTTT
CDR3: CASSLKRVVLGTDTQYF

D: .
size: once
J: TRBJ2-5
V: TRBV7-8
DNA: TGTGCCAGCAGCGGGGGGGCCAGAGAGACCCAGTACTTC
CDR3: CASSGGARETQYF

D: TRBD2
size: .
J: TRBJ2-1
V: TRBV11-2
DNA: TGTGCCAGCAGACGAACCTCCGGGACTAGCGGGTTGAATGAGCAGTTCTTC
CDR3: CASRRTSGTSGLNEQFF

D: .
size: .
J: TRBJ1-2
V: TRBV5-6
DNA: TGTGCCAGCAGCCCCTTGGAGGGGCAGGGGAATGGCTACACCTTC
CDR3: CASSPLEGQGNGYTF

D: .
size: .
J: TRBJ1-2
V: TRBV28
DNA: TGTGCCAGCAGTTTCCTCGACCCGAGACAGTACTATGGCTACACCTTC
CDR3: CASSFLDPRQYYGYTF

D: TRBD1
size: once
J: TRBJ2-5
V: TRBV6-8
DNA: TGTGCCAGCAGTTACTCTCGGGACAGGAAAGAGACCCAGTACTTC
CDR3: CASSYSRDRKETQYF

D: .
size: .
J: TRBJ1-5
V: TRBV27
DNA: TGTGCCAGCAGGGATGGCAGCAATCAGCCCCAGCATTTT
CDR3: CASRDGSNQPQHF

D: .
size: .
J: TRBJ1-5
V: TRBV7-2
DNA: TGTGCCAGCAGCTTAGCGCGGGGAGGGAGGCCCCAGCATTTT
CDR3: CASSLARGGRPQHF

D: .
size: .
J: TRBJ1-2
V: TRBV7-2
DNA: TGTGCCAGCAGCTTACTGGACTATGGCTACACCTTC
CDR3: CASSLLDYGYTF